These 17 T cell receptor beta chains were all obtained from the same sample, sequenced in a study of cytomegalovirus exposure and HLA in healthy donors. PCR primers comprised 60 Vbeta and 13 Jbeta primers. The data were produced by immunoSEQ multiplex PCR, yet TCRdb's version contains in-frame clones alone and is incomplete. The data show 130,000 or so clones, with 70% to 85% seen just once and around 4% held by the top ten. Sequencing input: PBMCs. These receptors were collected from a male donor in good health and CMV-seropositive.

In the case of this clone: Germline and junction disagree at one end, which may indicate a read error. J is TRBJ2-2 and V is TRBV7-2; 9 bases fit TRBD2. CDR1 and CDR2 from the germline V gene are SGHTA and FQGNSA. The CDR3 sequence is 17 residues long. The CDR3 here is CASSFLLAGVRTGELLF. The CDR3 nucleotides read TGTGCCAGCAGCTTTCTCTTAGCGGGAGTTCGCACCGGGGAGCTGCTTTTT.

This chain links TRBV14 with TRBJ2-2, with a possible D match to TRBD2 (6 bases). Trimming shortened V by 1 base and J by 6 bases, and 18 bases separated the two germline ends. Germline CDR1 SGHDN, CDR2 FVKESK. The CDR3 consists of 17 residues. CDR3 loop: CASSQGFGGVSSGELFF. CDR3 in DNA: TGTGCCAGCAGCCAAGGCTTCGGGGGAGTGTCCTCCGGGGAGCTGTTTTTT.

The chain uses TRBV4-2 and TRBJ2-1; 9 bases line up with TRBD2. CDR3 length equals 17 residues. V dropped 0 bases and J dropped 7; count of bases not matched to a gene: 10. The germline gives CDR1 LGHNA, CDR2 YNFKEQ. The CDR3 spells CASSQETLAGSTNEQFF. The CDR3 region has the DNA TGTGCCAGCAGCCAAGAAACCCTAGCGGGGTCTACGAATGAGCAGTTCTTC.

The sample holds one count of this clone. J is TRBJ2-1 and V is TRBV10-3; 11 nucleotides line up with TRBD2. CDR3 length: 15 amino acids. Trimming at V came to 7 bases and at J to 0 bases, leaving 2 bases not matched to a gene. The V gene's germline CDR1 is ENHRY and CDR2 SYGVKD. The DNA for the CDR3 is TGTGCCATCACCACTAGCGGGAGCTCCTACAATGAGCAGTTCTTC. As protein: CAITTSGSSYNEQFF.

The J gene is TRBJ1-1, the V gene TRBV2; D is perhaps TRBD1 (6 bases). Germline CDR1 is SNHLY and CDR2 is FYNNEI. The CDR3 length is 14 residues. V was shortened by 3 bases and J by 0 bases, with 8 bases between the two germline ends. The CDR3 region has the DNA TGTGCCAGCAGTGACCGGGACATGAACACTGAAGCTTTCTTT. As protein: CASSDRDMNTEAFF.

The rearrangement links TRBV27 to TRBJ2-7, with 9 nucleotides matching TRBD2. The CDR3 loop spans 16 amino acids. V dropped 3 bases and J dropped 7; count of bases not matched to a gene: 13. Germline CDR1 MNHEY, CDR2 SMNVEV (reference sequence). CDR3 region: CASSFLSGSWSREQYF. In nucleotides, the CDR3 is TGTGCCAGCAGTTTCCTTAGCGGGAGCTGGTCGAGGGAGCAGTACTTC.

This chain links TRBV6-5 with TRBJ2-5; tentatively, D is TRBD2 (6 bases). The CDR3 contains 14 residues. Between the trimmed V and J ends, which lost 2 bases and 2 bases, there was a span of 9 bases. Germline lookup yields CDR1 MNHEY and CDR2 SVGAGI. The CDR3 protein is CASSYTAGQETQYF. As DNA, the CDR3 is TGTGCCAGCAGTTACACGGCGGGACAAGAGACCCAGTACTTC.

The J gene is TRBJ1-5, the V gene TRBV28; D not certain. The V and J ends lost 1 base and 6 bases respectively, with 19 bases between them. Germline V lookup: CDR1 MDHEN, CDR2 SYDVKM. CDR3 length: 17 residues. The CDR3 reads CASSLYHLGRDSQPQHF. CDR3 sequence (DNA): TGTGCCAGCAGTTTATATCATTTAGGGAGGGATAGTCAGCCCCAGCATTTT.

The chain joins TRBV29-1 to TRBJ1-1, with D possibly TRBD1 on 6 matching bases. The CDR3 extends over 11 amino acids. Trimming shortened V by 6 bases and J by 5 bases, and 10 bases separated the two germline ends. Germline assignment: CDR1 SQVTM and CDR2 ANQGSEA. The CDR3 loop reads CSVRGQTEAFF. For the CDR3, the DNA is TGCAGCGTCCGTGGACAGACTGAAGCTTTCTTT.

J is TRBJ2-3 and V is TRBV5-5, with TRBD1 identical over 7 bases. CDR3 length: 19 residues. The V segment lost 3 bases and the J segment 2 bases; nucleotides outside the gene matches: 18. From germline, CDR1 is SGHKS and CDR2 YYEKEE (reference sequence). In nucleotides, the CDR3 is TGTGCCAGCAGCTACCCCCCACAACAGGGGTACCTCTACACAGATACGCAGTATTTT. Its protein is CASSYPPQQGYLYTDTQYF.

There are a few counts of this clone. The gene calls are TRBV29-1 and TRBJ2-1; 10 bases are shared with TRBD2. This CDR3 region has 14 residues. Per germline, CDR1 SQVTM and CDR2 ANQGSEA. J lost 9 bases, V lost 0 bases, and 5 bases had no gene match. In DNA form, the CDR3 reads TGCAGCGTTGAAGATCCTAGCGGGGGATTTGAGCAGTTCTTC. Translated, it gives CSVEDPSGGFEQFF.

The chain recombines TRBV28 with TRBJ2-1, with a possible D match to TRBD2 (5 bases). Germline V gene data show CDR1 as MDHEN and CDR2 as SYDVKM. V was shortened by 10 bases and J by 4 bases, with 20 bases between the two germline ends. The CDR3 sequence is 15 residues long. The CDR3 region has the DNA TGTGCCAACTCCCCCGGAGGCCGAATGTACAATGAGCAGTTCTTC. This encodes CANSPGGRMYNEQFF.

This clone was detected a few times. CDR3 DNA: TGTGCCAGCCGGGGGGAGGGCCATGAGCAGTTCTTC. It yields the protein CASRGEGHEQFF. The chain recombines TRBV2 with TRBJ2-1; TRBD2 matches 7 bases. The germline CDR1 and CDR2 sequences are SNHLY and FYNNEI. Losses at the gene ends were 8 bases for V and 8 bases for J; bases not matched to a gene: 6. This CDR3 has 12 amino acids.

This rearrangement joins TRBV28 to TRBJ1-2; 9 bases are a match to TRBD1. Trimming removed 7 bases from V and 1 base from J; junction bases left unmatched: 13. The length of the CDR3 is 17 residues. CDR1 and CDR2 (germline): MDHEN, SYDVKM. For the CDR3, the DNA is TGTGCCAGCACCACCCTAGGTGGGACAGGGAGTAACTATGGCTACACCTTC. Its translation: CASTTLGGTGSNYGYTF.

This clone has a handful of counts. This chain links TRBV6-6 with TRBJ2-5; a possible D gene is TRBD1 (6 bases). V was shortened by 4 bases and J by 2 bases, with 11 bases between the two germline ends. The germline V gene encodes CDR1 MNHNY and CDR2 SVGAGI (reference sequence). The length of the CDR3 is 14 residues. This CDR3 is CASSSSTGQETQYF. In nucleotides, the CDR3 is TGTGCCAGCAGTTCCTCCACAGGGCAAGAGACCCAGTACTTC.

CDR3 nucleotides: TGTGCCAGCAGTGAAGGGGAAGCGGGGAACAATGAGCAGTTCTTC. This translates into CASSEGEAGNNEQFF. The chain joins TRBV6-1 to TRBJ2-1; 7 bases fit TRBD2. The length of the CDR3 is 15 residues. Germline CDR1 MNHNS, CDR2 SASEGT. V lost 1 base, J lost 5 bases, and 5 bases stayed unmatched.

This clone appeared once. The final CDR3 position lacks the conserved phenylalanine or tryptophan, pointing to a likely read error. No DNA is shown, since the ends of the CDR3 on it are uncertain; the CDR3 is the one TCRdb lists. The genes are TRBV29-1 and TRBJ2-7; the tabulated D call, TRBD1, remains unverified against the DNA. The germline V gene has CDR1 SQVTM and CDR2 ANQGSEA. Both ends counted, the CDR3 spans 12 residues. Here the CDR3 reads CSVEDQKGQARL.